What follows are 32 T cell receptor beta chains derived from one specimen sequenced in a study of blood T cells in healthy people across ages (dated by TCRdb to the mid-2010s). The library was produced with 5' RACE. TCRdb names Illumina HiSeq 2500 as the instrument used. The second PCR ran for about 6 to 12 cycles and used a J-beta primer mix along with a sample-barcoded 5' primer. TCRdb reworked the public reads: Q25 trimming with fastp, MiXCR clone assembly, productive beta chains retained. Entries are consolidated by CDR3 protein sequence, retaining the most common genes and DNA. Here the sample has about 640,000 distinct CDR3 sequences; roughly 53% occur a single time. Approximately 40% of the sample lies in the top ten. Sequences were obtained from blood. The receptor set was obtained from a man aged 55 to 70 in good health.

The gene calls are TRBV5-1 and TRBJ2-6; 8 bases align to TRBD1. Germline CDR1 and CDR2: SGHRS and YFSETQ. The ends lost 0 bases at V and 2 bases at J; junction bases unmatched: 10. CDR3 length equals 19 residues. CDR3 sequence reads: CASSLADREDSPGANVLTF. CDR3 nucleotides: TGCGCCAGCAGCTTGGCGGACAGGGAAGACTCGCCTGGGGCCAACGTCCTGACTTTC.

The chain is built from TRBV7-2 and TRBJ2-2; D may be TRBD1 (5 bases). The CDR3 totals 16 residues. The V and J ends lost 3 bases and 1 base respectively, with 12 bases between them. Germline CDR1 and CDR2: SGHTA and FQGNSA. The CDR3 protein is CASSLMMGLNTGELFF. CDR3 DNA sequence: TGTGCCAGCAGCTTGATGATGGGGCTGAACACCGGGGAGCTGTTTTTT.

This chain links TRBV6-5 with TRBJ2-3, with 7 bases identical to TRBD1. V lost 7 bases to trimming and J lost 0 bases; unmatched junction nucleotides: 7. CDR1 and CDR2 from the germline V gene are MNHEY and SVGAGI. The CDR3 runs 15 residues. The CDR3, as DNA: TGTGCCAGCACCAGACAGGGTACGAGCACAGATACGCAGTATTTT. Residues: CASTRQGTSTDTQYF.

This clonotype was observed once. The gene calls are TRBV11-2 and TRBJ2-7; D is unresolved. Germline-derived CDR1 and CDR2 are SGHAT and FQNNGV. Trimming cost V 6 bases and J 0 bases, with 9 bases left between them. The CDR3 totals 13 residues. In DNA form, the CDR3 reads TGTGCCAGCAGTCCAAGGATCTCCTACGAGCAGTACTTC. Its protein is CASSPRISYEQYF. Full variable domain (remainder filled in from reference TRBV11-2 and TRBJ2-7): EAGVAQSPRYKIIEKRQSVAFWCNPISGHATLYWYQQILGQGPKLLIQFQNNGVVDDSQLPKDRFSAERLKGVDSTLKIQPAKLEDSAVYLCASSPRISYEQYFGPGTRLTVT.

The chain employs TRBV12-3 or TRBV12-4 and TRBJ2-3; D may be TRBD1 or TRBD2 (5 bases each). V shed 5 bases and J shed 3 bases, with 18 bases lying between them. The CDR3 totals 16 residues. CDR3 bases: TGTGCCAGCAGTACCGGGGCCTCACTCGGAACAGATACGCAGTATTTT. As protein: CASSTGASLGTDTQYF.

J is TRBJ2-1 and V is TRBV7-2; 8 bases are shared with TRBD2. Trimming at V came to 4 bases and at J to 1 base, leaving 9 bases not matched to a gene. Per the germline V gene, CDR1 is SGHTA and CDR2 is FQGNSA. The CDR3 sequence is 17 residues long. CDR3 amino acids: CASSSGGTQRSYNEQFF. The CDR3 DNA sequence: TGTGCCAGCAGCTCGGGGGGGACACAAAGATCCTACAATGAGCAGTTCTTC.

This clonotype was detected a few times. The V gene is TRBV6-5, the J gene TRBJ2-1; 12 bases line up with TRBD1. With V trimmed by 5 bases and J by 5 bases, 4 bases remained unmatched. Germline CDR1 MNHEY, CDR2 SVGAGI. The CDR3 is 15 amino acids. The CDR3 spells CASSNRDRGHNEQFF. CDR3 in DNA: TGTGCCAGCAGTAACCGGGACAGGGGGCACAATGAGCAGTTCTTC.

The rearrangement links TRBV18 to TRBJ1-4; D remains ambiguous. The CDR3 consists of 15 residues. Per germline, CDR1 KGHSH and CDR2 LQKENI. V lost 3 bases and J 4 bases, leaving 12 bases between the germline ends. The CDR3 nucleotides read TGTGCCAGCTCACCCTCCGGGATTCGTAATGAAAAACTGTTTTTT. This sequence encodes CASSPSGIRNEKLFF.

The chain combines TRBV9 with TRBJ2-5; the match to TRBD1 covers 9 bases. The CDR3 totals 15 residues. Looked up from germline, CDR1 is SGDLS and CDR2 is YYNGEE. Trimming removed 2 bases from V and 0 bases from J; junction bases left unmatched: 2. The CDR3 reads CASSVGTGYQETQYF. For the CDR3, the DNA is TGTGCCAGCAGCGTCGGGACAGGGTACCAAGAGACCCAGTACTTC.

This clonotype was seen once. This chain connects TRBV5-1 to TRBJ1-6; D unresolved. The CDR3 spans 13 residues. Trimming left V 0 bases short and J 10 bases short, with 8 bases between. Germline V gives CDR1 SGHRS, CDR2 YFSETQ. The CDR3: CASSLGLASPLHF. The CDR3 DNA reads TGCGCCAGCAGCTTGGGGTTAGCGTCACCCCTCCACTTT.

The J gene is TRBJ2-3, the V gene TRBV12-3 or TRBV12-4, with a possible D match to TRBD2 (6 bases). The V end lost 3 bases, the J end lost 15 bases, and 22 bases lay between the germline ends. The CDR3 loop spans 14 amino acids. The chain's CDR3 is CASSFGGTGDMEYF. CDR3 sequence (DNA): TGTGCCAGCAGTTTTGGGGGGACCGGAGATATGGAATATTTT.

This clonotype was counted only a few times. The CDR3 protein is CASSPTTSGSPDTQYF. DNA of the CDR3: TGTGCCAGCAGCCCAACCACTAGCGGGAGCCCAGATACGCAGTATTTT. The V call is TRBV5-6, the J call TRBJ2-3; 11 nucleotides match TRBD2. The CDR3 covers 16 residues. Germline V gene data show CDR1 as SGHDT and CDR2 as YYEEEE. J gave up 4 bases and V 4 bases, and 8 bases lay outside the gene matches.

This clonotype was seen many times. The chain employs TRBV7-2 and TRBJ2-3; D tentatively fits TRBD1 or TRBD2 (6 bases each). Trimming shortened V by 1 base and J by 5 bases, and 10 bases separated the two germline ends. CDR1 is SGHTA, CDR2 FQGNSA, per germline. The CDR3 totals 14 residues. CDR3 nucleotide sequence: TGTGCCAGCAGCTTAGGGGGGGCAATAGATACGCAGTATTTT. Protein product: CASSLGGAIDTQYF.

The chain links TRBV7-6 to TRBJ2-1; 10 bases map to TRBD2. Germline V CDR1 and CDR2: SGHVS, FNYEAQ. The J segment lost 9 bases and the V segment lost 3 bases, leaving 5 bases of the junction unmatched. The CDR3 is 14 residues long. The CDR3 spells CASSFSGLATEQFF. CDR3 nucleotide sequence: TGTGCCAGCAGCTTTTCGGGACTAGCGACTGAGCAGTTCTTC. Full variable domain (outside the CDR3, taken from reference TRBV7-6 and TRBJ2-1): GAGVSQSPRYKVTKRGQDVALRCDPISGHVSLYWYRQALGQGPEFLTYFNYEAQQDKSGLPNDRFSAERPEGSISTLTIQRTEQRDSAMYRCASSFSGLATEQFFGPGTRLTVL.

This chain connects TRBV12-3 or TRBV12-4 to TRBJ1-2; D is uncertain. The V end was cut by 8 bases, the J end by 3 bases, with 7 bases between. The CDR3 covers 11 residues. This chain's CDR3 is CASGYYYGYTF. CDR3 coding DNA: TGTGCCAGCGGGTACTACTATGGCTACACCTTC.

The chain combines TRBV6-5 with TRBJ1-6; D uncertain. The V gene lost 0 bases and the J gene lost 0 bases, with 12 bases spanning the gap. In germline, CDR1 is MNHEY, CDR2 SVGAGI. The CDR3 covers 18 residues. CDR3: CASSYSNPLSSYNSPLHF. The DNA for the CDR3 is TGTGCCAGCAGTTACTCGAATCCGTTGAGCTCCTATAATTCACCCCTCCACTTT.

This clonotype was counted a few times. This chain links TRBV5-1 with TRBJ1-1; TRBD1 is a possible D gene (6 bases). The ends were cut back, 2 bases at V and 3 bases at J, with 11 bases in the middle. This CDR3 spans 14 amino acids. From germline, CDR1 is SGHRS and CDR2 YFSETQ. In DNA, the CDR3 is TGCGCCAGCAGCTTCTCGGCAGGGGACACTGAAGCTTTCTTT. The encoded protein is CASSFSAGDTEAFF.

The gene calls are TRBV7-2 and TRBJ2-3; TRBD2 is a possible D gene (5 bases). Trimming pared 7 bases from V and 3 bases from J, leaving 14 bases between. CDR3 length equals 14 residues. Germline loops: CDR1 SGHTA, CDR2 FQGNSA. This CDR3 reads CASTLLVGTDTQYF. CDR3 sequence (DNA): TGTGCCAGCACCCTACTAGTGGGTACAGATACGCAGTATTTT. The complete variable domain, with remaining parts taken from reference TRBV7-2 and TRBJ2-3, reads GAGVSQSPSNKVTEKGKDVELRCDPISGHTALYWYRQSLGQGLEFLIYFQGNSAPDKSGLPSDRFSAERTGGSVSTLTIQRTQQEDSAVYLCASTLLVGTDTQYFGPGTRLTVL.

V and J are TRBV3-1 and TRBJ2-5; 7 bases are a match to TRBD2. The V segment lost 4 bases and the J segment 2 bases; nucleotides outside the gene matches: 7. Germline CDR1 reads LGHDT; CDR2 reads YNNKEL (reference sequence). The CDR3 is 15 amino acids. The CDR3 loop reads CASSRAAAGQETQYF. CDR3 coding DNA: TGTGCCAGCAGCCGGGCGGCAGCGGGGCAAGAGACCCAGTACTTC.

The V and J genes are TRBV20-1 and TRBJ2-6; possible D gene TRBD1, 6 bases. Germline V gene lookup returns CDR1 DFQATT and CDR2 SNEGSKA (reference sequence). V was trimmed by 6 bases and J by 2 bases, leaving 14 bases between them. This CDR3 region has 15 residues. CDR3 nucleotides: TGCAGTGCCGCACTTCCAGGGGCTGGGGCCAACGTCCTGACTTTC. Its translation is CSAALPGAGANVLTF.

J is TRBJ2-3 and V is TRBV11-2; a weak D match, TRBD1 (5 bases). Germline loops: CDR1 SGHAT, CDR2 FQNNGV. V gave up 3 bases and J gave up 1 base, with 11 bases separating them. This CDR3 is 15 amino acids long. CDR3 nucleotides: TGTGCCAGCAGCTTTAGACAGTCAGGCACAGATACGCAGTATTTT. This encodes CASSFRQSGTDTQYF.

The V gene is TRBV10-3, the J gene TRBJ2-5, with a possible D match to TRBD1 (6 bases). The J call is uncertain, as TRBJ2-7 better fits the DNA end. This CDR3 is 14 amino acids long. The germline V gene has CDR1 ENHRY and CDR2 SYGVKD. CDR3 sequence (DNA): TGTGCCATCAGTGCCGGCAGGGGCCCCTACGAGCAGTACTTC. Amino acid sequence: CAISAGRGPYEQYF.

The chain couples TRBV6-1 to TRBJ2-1; either TRBD1 or TRBD2 may supply D (5 bases each). CDR1 and CDR2 from the germline V gene are MNHNS and SASEGT. V was shortened by 5 bases and J by 10 bases, with 12 bases between the two germline ends. This CDR3 region has 12 residues. The CDR3 spells CASSLFRGEQFF. CDR3 nucleotides: TGTGCCAGCAGTCTTTTTCGGGGCGAGCAGTTCTTC.

The table lists this clonotype with a few counts. A much larger clone sits a single nucleotide away, making a read error possible. The chain combines TRBV10-3 with TRBJ2-7; D could derive from TRBD1 or TRBD2 (5 bases each). The length of the CDR3 is 13 residues. The V gene's germline CDR1 is ENHRY and CDR2 SYGVKD. V lost 4 bases and J 7 bases, leaving 14 bases between the germline ends. The CDR3 loop reads CAISVGRYNEQYF. DNA for the CDR3: TGTGCCATCAGTGTGGGACGGTACAATGAGCAGTACTTC.

The chain uses TRBV29-1 and TRBJ2-1; 11 nucleotides line up with TRBD2. V lost 4 bases, J lost 7 bases, and 6 bases stayed unmatched. The CDR3 totals 14 residues. The germline V gene encodes CDR1 SQVTM and CDR2 ANQGSEA. The CDR3: CSVAASGGKNEQFF. The DNA for the CDR3 is TGCAGCGTTGCGGCTAGCGGGGGGAAAAATGAGCAGTTCTTC.

The genes are TRBV27 and TRBJ2-7, with 10 bases matching TRBD2. The V gene's germline CDR1 is MNHEY and CDR2 SMNVEV (reference sequence). Trimming cost V 4 bases and J 2 bases; bases outside gene matches: 2. This CDR3 comprises 14 residues. CDR3 region: CASSWTSGPYEQYF. The CDR3 DNA reads TGTGCCAGCAGTTGGACTAGCGGTCCCTACGAGCAGTACTTC.

This clonotype was detected only a few times. The chain's CDR3 is CASSPRLQETQYF. The DNA for the CDR3 is TGTGCCAGCAGCCCCAGACTGCAAGAGACCCAGTACTTC. The chain employs TRBV11-2 and TRBJ2-5; D gene unclear. Trimming took 5 bases from V and 2 from J, leaving 9 bases between them. The CDR3 is 13 amino acids. CDR1 and CDR2 (germline): SGHAT, FQNNGV.

The chain links TRBV2 to TRBJ2-3; D uncertain. Per the germline V gene, CDR1 is SNHLY and CDR2 is FYNNEI. V was cut by 4 bases and J by 0 bases, with 11 bases left in between. The CDR3 runs to 15 residues. CDR3 region: CASSGRVESTDTQYF. CDR3 bases: TGTGCCAGCAGTGGACGAGTGGAGAGCACAGATACGCAGTATTTT.

Of note for this clonotype: An end of the junction differs from the germline gene, which may be a read error. J is TRBJ2-1 and V is TRBV7-2, with 9 positions matching TRBD2. Germline lookup yields CDR1 SGHTA and CDR2 FQGNSA. This CDR3 region has 14 residues. The CDR3 region is CANSLASGVNEQFF. For the CDR3, the DNA is TGTGCCAACAGCTTAGCTAGCGGGGTCAATGAGCAGTTCTTC.

The CDR3 region has the DNA TGCAGTGCCCCGGTTTCTACAGATACGCAGTATTTT. This encodes CSAPVSTDTQYF. The V gene is TRBV20-1, the J gene TRBJ2-3, with D unresolved. With 6 bases removed from V and 3 bases from J, the gap between germline ends came to 10 bases. The CDR3 totals 12 residues. Germline lookup yields CDR1 DFQATT and CDR2 SNEGSKA (reference sequence).

In its sample, this clonotype was seen once. The chain recombines TRBV20-1 with TRBJ2-3; TRBD2 matches 9 bases. With V trimmed by 5 bases and J by 2 bases, 8 bases remained unmatched. The CDR3 totals 15 residues. Germline V gene data show CDR1 as DFQATT and CDR2 as SNEGSKA (reference sequence). The CDR3 DNA reads TGCAGTGCTCGTTCCGGGACTAGCCCCACAGATACGCAGTATTTT. This encodes CSARSGTSPTDTQYF.

This clonotype has just one count. The CDR3 reads CAARGAERNEQFF. In nucleotides, the CDR3 is TGTGCCGCCAGGGGGGCCGAGAGGAATGAGCAGTTCTTC. The chain joins TRBV10-3 to TRBJ2-1; perhaps TRBD1 as D (7 bases). The CDR3 is made up of 13 amino acids. Trimming left V 11 bases short and J 7 bases short, with 18 bases between. Per the germline V gene, CDR1 is ENHRY and CDR2 is SYGVKD.